This T cell receptor beta chain comes out of a study of post-analysis software for immune sequencing data. Findings and caveats of the study: TRBV5-6, TRBV5-1 and TRBV20-1 were among roughly 5 TRBV segments more frequent in patients than controls. Controls showed significantly higher normalized Chao1 diversity than did multiple sclerosis patients.

The CDR3 is 15 residues long. Germline V gene lookup returns CDR1 SGDLS and CDR2 YYNGEE. Details on this clonotype: The target antigen is unknown. At one of its ends the junction is not consistent with the germline gene, which may arise from a read error.

Prepared TCR beta cDNA libraries contained unique molecular identifiers. One entry per CDR3 protein results from TCRdb running MiXCR on the PCR reads. The table shows approximately 150,000 distinct CDR3 sequences, with over 25% occurring only once. The sequence derives from a girl aged 5-17 years with multiple sclerosis. What was sequenced was blood. The chain joins TRBV9 to TRBJ2-7, with 9 bases identical to TRBD2. The CDR3 sequence is CASGVSSGMTYGQYF. The CDR3 DNA reads TGTGCCAGCGGCGTGTCTAGCGGGATGACCTACGGGCAGTACTTC.